Listed below are T cell receptor beta chains from one sample, sequenced in a study of cytomegalovirus exposure and HLA in healthy donors. Profiling relied on immunoSEQ multiplex PCR, and the TCRdb table lists in-frame clones only, not all of them. Here the sample spans about 160,000 clones, approximately 70% being singletons. Sequenced material: PBMCs. Receptor source: a man aged 40-49 years in good health and CMV-seropositive. The CDR3 runs from the conserved cysteine through the conserved F or W. A D gene is named only where the DNA matches it firmly. Size values are once, few and many counts, or a class for expanded clones, and some rows have none.

j_call	clone_size	d_call	v_call	cdr3_nt	cdr3_aa
TRBJ1-2	few	.	TRBV30	TGTGCCTGGAGACAATTCTGGGGCTACACCTTC	CAWRQFWGYTF
TRBJ1-1	.	.	TRBV19	TGTGCCAGTAGTATGCAGTTTGAAGCTTTCTTT	CASSMQFEAFF
TRBJ1-6	.	.	TRBV30	TGTGCCTGGAGTCGAGTCCGATCACCCCTCCACTTT	CAWSRVRSPLHF
TRBJ1-4	.	.	TRBV5-1	TGCGCCAGCAGCTTGGGCGGACTTAATGAAAAACTGTTTTTT	CASSLGGLNEKLFF
TRBJ2-5	.	TRBD2	TRBV6-1	TGTGCCATCTGGGGGGGGTGGCCCCAAGAGACCCAGTACTTC	CAIWGGWPQETQYF
TRBJ1-4	.	.	TRBV9	TGTGCCAGCAGCACCAGTGTGGGGCTTGCTAATGAAAAACTGTTTTTT	CASSTSVGLANEKLFF
TRBJ1-6	.	.	TRBV4-3	TGCGCCAGCAGCCAAGAGGGGCAGGGGCGGTCACCCCTCCACTTT	CASSQEGQGRSPLHF
TRBJ1-5	.	.	TRBV6-5	TGTGCCAGCAGCCCCCAAAGAGGGCAGCCCCAGCATTTT	CASSPQRGQPQHF
TRBJ2-1	.	.	TRBV9	TGTGCCAGCAGCGAAGCGGAGAGCTCCTACAATGAGCAGTTCTTC	CASSEAESSYNEQFF
TRBJ1-5	.	.	TRBV7-8	TGTGCCAGCAGCTTAGTGTTCCAGGGCGAGCCCCAGCATTTT	CASSLVFQGEPQHF